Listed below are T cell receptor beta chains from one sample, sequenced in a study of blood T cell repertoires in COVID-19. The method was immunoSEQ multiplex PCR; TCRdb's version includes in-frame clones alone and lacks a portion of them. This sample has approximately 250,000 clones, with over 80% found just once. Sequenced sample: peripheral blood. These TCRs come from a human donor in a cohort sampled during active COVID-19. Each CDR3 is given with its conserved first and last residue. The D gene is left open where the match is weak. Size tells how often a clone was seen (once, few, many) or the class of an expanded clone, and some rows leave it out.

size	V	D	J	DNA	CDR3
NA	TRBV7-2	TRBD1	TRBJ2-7	TGTGCCAGCAGCCGGGACAGGGCCTACGAGCAGTACTTC	CASSRDRAYEQYF
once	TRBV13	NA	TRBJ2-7	TGTGCCAGCAGCTTAGACAGGGCGTACGAGCAGTACTTC	CASSLDRAYEQYF
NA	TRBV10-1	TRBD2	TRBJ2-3	TGCGCCAGCAGTTTTCCCGGGACTAGCGGGGGAAGCACAGATACGCAGTATTTT	CASSFPGTSGGSTDTQYF
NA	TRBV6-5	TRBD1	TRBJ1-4	TGTGCCAGCAGTTACGCGACAGGGCCCACTAATGAAAAACTGTTTTTT	CASSYATGPTNEKLFF
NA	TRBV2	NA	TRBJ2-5	TGTGCCAGCAGTGAAAATCCCCTGACCCAGTACTTC	CASSENPLTQYF
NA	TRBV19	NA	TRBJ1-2	TGTGCCAGTAGTATAGGCGACTATGGCTACACCTTC	CASSIGDYGYTF
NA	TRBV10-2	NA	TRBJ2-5	TGCGCCAGCACAGGGCCCTACCAAGAGGCCCAGTACTTC	CASTGPYQEAQYF
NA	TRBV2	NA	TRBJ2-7	TGTGCCAGCATCGGTGGCCAGCGGGTCTACGAGCAGTACTTC	CASIGGQRVYEQYF
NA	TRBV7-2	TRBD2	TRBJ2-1	TGTGCCAGCAGTCGAGGTGGGAGGGCCTTCGATGAGCAGTTCTTC	CASSRGGRAFDEQFF
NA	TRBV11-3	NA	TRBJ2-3	TGTGCCAGCAGCAACAGACAGGCCAACACAGATACGCAGTATTTT	CASSNRQANTDTQYF
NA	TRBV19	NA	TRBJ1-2	TGTGCCAGTAGTACAACCCTTAGGGGTTCTAACTATGGCTACACCTTC	CASSTTLRGSNYGYTF
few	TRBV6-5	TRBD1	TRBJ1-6	TGTGCCAGCAGTAATACAGGGGGTTCACCCCTCCACTTT	CASSNTGGSPLHF
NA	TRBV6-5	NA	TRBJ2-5	TGTGCCAGCAGTTACTCGAGTGGGGGGCAAGAGACCCAGTACTTC	CASSYSSGGQETQYF
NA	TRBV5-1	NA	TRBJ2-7	TGCGCCAGCAGTTTTGGCGATGGAATACTGACTACTAATACCTACGAGCAGTACTTC	CASSFGDGILTTNTYEQYF
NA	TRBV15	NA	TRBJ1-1	TGTGCCACCAGCAGAGTAGCCGTCCCAGAAGCTTTCTTT	CATSRVAVPEAFF
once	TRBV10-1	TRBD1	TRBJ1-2	TGCGCCAGCATAATCGGATGGACAGGGGGCGCCCGGGGCTACACCTTC	CASIIGWTGGARGYTF
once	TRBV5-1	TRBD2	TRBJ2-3	TGCGCCAGCAGCTTGGCCCCCCTAGCGGGAGGCGGCGATACGCAGTATTTT	CASSLAPLAGGGDTQYF
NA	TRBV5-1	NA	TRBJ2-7	TGCGCCAGCAGGACCGGGACCTACGAGCAGTACTTC	CASRTGTYEQYF
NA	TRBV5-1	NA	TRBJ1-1	TGCGCCAGCAGCTCCGGGGGAATCGGTGTCCCTGAAGCTTTCTTT	CASSSGGIGVPEAFF
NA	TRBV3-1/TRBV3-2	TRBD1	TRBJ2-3	TGTGCCAGCAGCCAAGAGGGACAGATCACAGATACGCAGTATTTT	CASSQEGQITDTQYF
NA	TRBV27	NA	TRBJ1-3	TGTGCCAGCAGCTTTACAGGCTCTGGAAACACCATATATTTT	CASSFTGSGNTIYF
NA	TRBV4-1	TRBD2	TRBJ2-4	TGCGCCAGCAGCCATCTAGCGGGGCTAGCCAAAAACATTCAGTACTTC	CASSHLAGLAKNIQYF
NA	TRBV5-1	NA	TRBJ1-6	TGCGCCAGCAGCTTGGTGCCAGGGCAGGATTCACCCCTCCACTTT	CASSLVPGQDSPLHF
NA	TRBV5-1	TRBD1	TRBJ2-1	TGCGCCAGCAGCTTGACGACCGGGACAGGGGGCCACGAGCAGTTCTTC	CASSLTTGTGGHEQFF
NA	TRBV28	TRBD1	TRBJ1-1	TGTGCCAGTAGTTTAGGGGGACAGGGGGCAATCGAAGCTTTCTTT	CASSLGGQGAIEAFF
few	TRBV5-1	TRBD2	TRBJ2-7	TGCGCCAGCAGCACCGGGACTAGCGGGAACGAGCAGTACTTC	CASSTGTSGNEQYF
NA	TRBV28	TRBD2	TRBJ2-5	TGTGCCAGCAGTATCCTACCGGCGGGAGGGGGTGAGACCCAGTACTTC	CASSILPAGGGETQYF
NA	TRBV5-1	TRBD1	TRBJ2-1	TGCGCCAGCAGCTTTACAGGGGGCGCCTACAATGAGCAGTTCTTC	CASSFTGGAYNEQFF
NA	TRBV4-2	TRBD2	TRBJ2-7	TGTGCCAGCAGCCAAGAAGGGGCTAGCGGGGGGGTCCGGAATTACGAGCAGTACTTC	CASSQEGASGGVRNYEQYF
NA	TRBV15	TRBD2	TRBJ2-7	TGTGCCACCAGCAGAAGCGGACTAGCGGGAAACTACGAGCAGTACTTC	CATSRSGLAGNYEQYF
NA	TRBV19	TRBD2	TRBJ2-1	TGTGCCAGTAGTATGTCGAGACTAGCGTTTTATGAGCAGTTCTTC	CASSMSRLAFYEQFF
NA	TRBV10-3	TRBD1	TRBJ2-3	TGTGCCATCAGAGTATCCCAGGGGGTCCGAGATACGCAGTATTTT	CAIRVSQGVRDTQYF
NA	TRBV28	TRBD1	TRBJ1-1	TGTGCCAGCAGTTTATTACAGGGGGGCATGAACACTGAAGCTTTCTTT	CASSLLQGGMNTEAFF
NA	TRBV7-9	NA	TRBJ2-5	TGTGCCAGCAGCCTTAGCCCCATGGGGGGAGAGACCCAGTACTTC	CASSLSPMGGETQYF
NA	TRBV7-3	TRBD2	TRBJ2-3	TGTGCCAGCAGCCCCCGGACTAGCGGGGGGCGGTGGACAGATACGCAGTATTTT	CASSPRTSGGRWTDTQYF
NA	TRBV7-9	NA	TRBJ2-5	TGTGCCAGCAGCGCGCAAGACTGGCAAGAGACCCAGTACTTC	CASSAQDWQETQYF
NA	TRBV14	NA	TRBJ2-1	TGTGCCAGCAGCCAAGATCTGGGGAGACCCCTCAATGAGCAGTTCTTC	CASSQDLGRPLNEQFF
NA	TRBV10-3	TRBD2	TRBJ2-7	TGTGCCATCAGTGGAACTAGCGGGGGGGCCTACGAGCAGTACTTC	CAISGTSGGAYEQYF
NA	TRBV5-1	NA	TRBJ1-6	TGCGCCAGCAGCTTGGTTCAGGGAGGCTCCTATAATTCACCCCTCCACTTT	CASSLVQGGSYNSPLHF
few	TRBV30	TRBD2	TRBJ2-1	TGTGCCTGGAAGAAGGGCGGGGGGGCATCCTACAATGAGCAGTTCTTC	CAWKKGGGASYNEQFF
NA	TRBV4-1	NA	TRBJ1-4	TGCGCCAGCAGCCAACCTACGTGGGGGCCGGAAAAACTGTTTTTT	CASSQPTWGPEKLFF
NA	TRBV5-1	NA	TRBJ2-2	TGCGCCAGCAGCCCCAACGGACAGAACACCGGGGAGCTGTTTTTT	CASSPNGQNTGELFF
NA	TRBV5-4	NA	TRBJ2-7	TGTGCCAGCAGCCAGGGTCAATACGAGCAGTACTTC	CASSQGQYEQYF
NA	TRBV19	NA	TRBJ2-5	TGTGCCAGTAGCCGAGACTTGTCGGAGACCCAGTACTTC	CASSRDLSETQYF
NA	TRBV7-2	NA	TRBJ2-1	TGTGCCAGCAGCTTCGCAGGGTACCGAAACAATGAGCAGTTCTTC	CASSFAGYRNNEQFF
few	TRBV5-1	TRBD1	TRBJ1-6	TGCGCCAGCAGCTTCGGACAGGGTTCACCCCTCCACTTT	CASSFGQGSPLHF
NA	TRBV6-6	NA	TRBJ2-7	TGTGCCAGCAGGCTTATCCGGGACTCCCAAGGCGAGCAGTACTTC	CASRLIRDSQGEQYF
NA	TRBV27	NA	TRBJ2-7	TGTGCCAGCAGTTTAGGGATGGGAGGTTTCGAGCAGTACTTC	CASSLGMGGFEQYF
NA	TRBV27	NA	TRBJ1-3	TGTGCCAGCGCCGTTAGCTCTGGAAACACCATATATTTT	CASAVSSGNTIYF
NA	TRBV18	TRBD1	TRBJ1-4	TGTGCCAGCTCACCGGGACAGGGAAGTGAAAAACTGTTTTTT	CASSPGQGSEKLFF
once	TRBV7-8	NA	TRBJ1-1	TGTGCCAGCAGCTTAGAGGGGGACACTGAAGCTTTCTTT	CASSLEGDTEAFF
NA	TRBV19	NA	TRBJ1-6	TGTGCCAGTAGTATCCCTCCGGGACAAACGAGATATTCACCCCTCCACTTT	CASSIPPGQTRYSPLHF
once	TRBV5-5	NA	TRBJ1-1	TGTGCCAGCAGCTTGGCCAACGGCAGGATCACTGAAGCTTTCTTT	CASSLANGRITEAFF
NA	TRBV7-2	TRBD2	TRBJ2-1	TGTGCCAGCAGCTTAGGGGGTAGCGGGAGGAGGTCCTACAATGAGCAGTTCTTC	CASSLGGSGRRSYNEQFF
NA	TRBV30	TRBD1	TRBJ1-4	TGTGCCTGGAGGGGGACAGGAAGAAATGAAAAACTGTTTTTT	CAWRGTGRNEKLFF